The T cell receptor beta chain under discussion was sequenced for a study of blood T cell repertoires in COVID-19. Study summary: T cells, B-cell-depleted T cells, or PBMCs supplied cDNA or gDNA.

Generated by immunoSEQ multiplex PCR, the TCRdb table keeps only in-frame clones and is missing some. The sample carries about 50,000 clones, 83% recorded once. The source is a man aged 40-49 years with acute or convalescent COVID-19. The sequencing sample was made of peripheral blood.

CDR3 in amino acids: CASRRDWLTDTQYF. The DNA for the CDR3 is TGTGCCAGTAGGAGGGACTGGCTCACAGATACGCAGTATTTT. This chain uses TRBV19 with TRBJ2-3, with a possible D match to TRBD2 (6 bases). The germline V and J ends were trimmed by 6 bases and 2 bases, with 12 bases remaining between them. The CDR3 totals 14 residues. The V gene's germline CDR1 is LNHDA and CDR2 SQIVND (reference sequence).